The text below deals with one T cell receptor beta chain. This specimen belongs to a study of T cell changes during pregnancy in multiple sclerosis. This CDR3 region has 15 residues. Unmatched junction bases numbered 6, after V lost 5 bases and J lost 5 bases. The germline V gene has CDR1 SEHNR and CDR2 FQNEAQ (reference sequence). Sequenced by immunoSEQ multiplex PCR; TCRdb stores in-frame clones only, minus some. The table records tens of thousands of clones, 85% to 95% of them present only once. The sequences come from CD8+ T cells from peripheral blood mononuclear cells, collected in the third trimester of pregnancy. This TCR was recovered from a female donor in good health, enrolled as a control in a pregnancy study. This chain links TRBV7-9 with TRBJ2-3; 11 bases align to TRBD1. The CDR3 region has the DNA TGTGCCAGCAGCGCAGGGGGGACAGGGGGAGATACGCAGTATTTT. Translated: CASSAGGTGGDTQYF.